This T cell receptor beta chain is drawn from a study of response to subunit inactivated influenza vaccine. Findings and limits, study-wide: New T cells are recruited in small numbers by each seasonal influenza vaccination, according to the authors' suggestion.

MiXCR, run by TCRdb on the RT-PCR reads, gives a single entry per CDR3 protein. Among a few hundred thousand distinct CDR3 sequences listed, 22% were seen once. The CDR3 sequence is 12 residues long. The ends were cut back, 6 bases at V and 3 bases at J, with 9 bases in the middle. CDR1 is SNHLY and CDR2 is FYNNEI in the germline V gene. As regards this clonotype: Antigen unknown.

This receptor was identified in a man in his fifties or sixties who received an inactivated influenza vaccine. The V call is TRBV2, the J call TRBJ2-7, with D maybe TRBD1 (5 bases). The sequencing used PBMCs from blood, collected 21 months after vaccination. CDR3 nucleotides: TGTGCCAGCAGGGTCAGGGACTACGAGCAGTACTTC. This sequence encodes CASRVRDYEQYF.